A single sample is the source of the 28 T cell receptor beta chains below, sequenced in a study of OX40 agonist ivuxolimab in advanced cancers. The assay was immunoSEQ multiplex PCR, and TCRdb's table has in-frame clones only and misses some. The sample holds around 55,000 clones, 80% to 90% seen once. The source material was CD4+ or CD8+ T cells sorted from blood, sampled in a trial of the OX40 agonist ivuxolimab. Receptor source: an adult with an advanced solid tumor such as melanoma, head and neck, liver or kidney cancer.

This chain uses TRBV7-9 with TRBJ2-1; D is unclear. Per germline, CDR1 SEHNR and CDR2 FQNEAQ (reference sequence). The CDR3 sequence is 13 residues long. Trimming cost V 2 bases and J 8 bases, with 10 bases left between them. The CDR3 is CASSLSAQDEQFF. The CDR3, as DNA: TGTGCCAGCAGCTTAAGTGCCCAGGATGAGCAGTTCTTC.

This clone was seen a handful of times. The rearrangement uses TRBV4-1 and TRBJ2-4; the D is unclear. The CDR3 sequence is 15 residues long. Germline V gene data show CDR1 as MGHRA and CDR2 as YSYEKL. Trimming removed 0 bases at V and 6 bases at J, with 12 bases between. The CDR3 nucleotides are TGCGCCAGCAGCCAAGATGGACCATTTGGAAACATTCAGTACTTC. It translates to CASSQDGPFGNIQYF.

V gene TRBV5-5 combines with J gene TRBJ2-5; 9 nucleotides line up with TRBD1. This CDR3 is built from 15 residues. V lost 7 bases and J lost 2; bases outside the gene matches: 9. Germline CDR1 SGHKS, CDR2 YYEKEE (reference sequence). DNA for the CDR3: TGTGCCAGCTTAGAGCGGGACAGGGAACAAGAGACCCAGTACTTC. It yields the protein CASLERDREQETQYF. Looking up the rest from reference TRBV5-5 and TRBJ2-5 gives the full variable domain: DAGVTQSPTHLIKTRGQQVTLRCSPISGHKSVSWYQQVLGQGPQFIFQYYEKEERGRGNFPDRFSARQFPNYSSELNVNALLLGDSALYLCASLERDREQETQYFGPGTRLLVL.

This clone appeared once. The chain carries TRBV27 and TRBJ2-1, with TRBD2 matching over 14 bases. J gave up 11 bases and V 6 bases, and 9 bases lay outside the gene matches. The germline gives CDR1 MNHEY, CDR2 SMNVEV (reference sequence). This CDR3 spans 15 amino acids. Here the CDR3 reads CASSPARLAGGQQFF. As DNA, the CDR3 is TGTGCCAGCAGCCCCGCCCGACTAGCGGGAGGGCAGCAGTTCTTC.

The genes are TRBV4-1 and TRBJ2-5; 10 bases match TRBD2. V shed 1 base, J shed 4 bases, and the junction held 6 bases outside the gene matches. Germline CDR1 and CDR2: MGHRA and YSYEKL. The CDR3 is 16 amino acids. CDR3: CASSQVASGSGETQYF. The CDR3 nucleotides are TGCGCCAGCAGCCAAGTGGCTAGCGGGAGTGGAGAGACCCAGTACTTC.

The chain joins TRBV6-5 to TRBJ2-2; D is possibly TRBD2 (5 bases). The germline CDR1 and CDR2 sequences are MNHEY and SVGAGI. V shed 5 bases and J shed 6 bases, with 16 bases lying between them. CDR3 length: 15 amino acids. The CDR3 is CASSRGPSGAGELFF. The DNA for the CDR3 is TGTGCCAGCAGTCGAGGGCCATCGGGCGCCGGGGAGCTGTTTTTT.

The genes are TRBV19 and TRBJ2-7; 8 bases map to TRBD2. There are 15 residues in the CDR3. The V gene end was trimmed by 3 bases and the J gene end by 1 base; junction bases not matched to a gene: 5. Germline CDR1 LNHDA, CDR2 SQIVND (reference sequence). CDR3 sequence (DNA): TGTGCCAGTAGTATGAGCGGGAGTACGTCCTACGAGCAGTACTTC. Amino acid sequence: CASSMSGSTSYEQYF.

The genes are TRBV19 and TRBJ2-3, with D unresolved. CDR1 and CDR2 from the germline V gene are LNHDA and SQIVND (reference sequence). The V gene lost 2 bases and the J gene lost 2 bases, with 8 bases spanning the gap. CDR3 length: 14 residues. CDR3 amino acids: CASSIMQTTDTQYF. For the CDR3, the DNA is TGTGCCAGTAGTATAATGCAGACCACAGATACGCAGTATTTT.

The rearrangement links TRBV29-1 to TRBJ1-2; unclear D gene. The CDR3 length is 11 residues. Germline loops: CDR1 SQVTM, CDR2 ANQGSEA. V gave up 8 bases and J gave up 6 bases, with 13 bases separating them. In DNA, the CDR3 is TGCAGCAATAGGGTCGAAGATGGCTACACCTTC. Translating it yields CSNRVEDGYTF.

V and J are TRBV6-6 and TRBJ2-1, with D unresolved. With 6 bases removed from V and 11 bases from J, the gap between germline ends came to 14 bases. CDR1 is MNHNY and CDR2 is SVGAGI in the germline V gene (reference sequence). The CDR3 has 12 residues. CDR3 region: CASRPDPDKQFF. CDR3 nucleotide sequence: TGTGCCAGCAGGCCCGACCCAGACAAGCAGTTCTTC.

This sequence joins TRBV6-5 and TRBJ2-7; 10 positions agree with TRBD1. Germline V gene data show CDR1 as MNHEY and CDR2 as SVGAGI. Losses at the gene ends were 6 bases for V and 2 bases for J; bases not matched to a gene: 1. The CDR3 loop spans 13 amino acids. CDR3 protein: CASRDRGPYEQYF. The CDR3 DNA is TGTGCCAGCAGAGACAGGGGGCCCTACGAGCAGTACTTC.

The V call is TRBV25-1, the J call TRBJ2-5; TRBD1 matches 7 bases. Germline V gives CDR1 MGHDK, CDR2 SYGVNS. Trimming at V came to 5 bases and at J to 5 bases, leaving 17 bases not matched to a gene. The CDR3 covers 17 residues. Written as DNA, the CDR3 is TGTGCCAGCAGTCCTCGCGAAAACAGGGGTCGTGGGGAGACCCAGTACTTC. It encodes CASSPRENRGRGETQYF.

The CDR3 sequence is CASSIDRKAGGYTF. CDR3 bases: TGTGCCAGTAGTATAGATCGGAAAGCAGGAGGCTACACCTTC. The chain carries TRBV19 and TRBJ1-2; D is ambiguous. Per the germline V gene, CDR1 is LNHDA and CDR2 is SQIVND (reference sequence). There are 14 residues in the CDR3. Deletions cut 0 bases from V and 8 bases from J, with 13 bases between. Using reference TRBV19 and TRBJ1-2 for the parts outside the CDR3, the full variable domain is DGGITQSPKYLFRKEGQNVTLSCEQNLNHDAMYWYRQDPGQGLRLIYYSQIVNDFQKGDIAEGYSVSREKKESFPLTVTSAQKNPTAFYLCASSIDRKAGGYTFGSGTRLTVV.

The chain carries TRBV14 and TRBJ2-3; D is undetermined. V dropped 0 bases and J dropped 1 base, with 11 bases sitting between them. CDR3 length: 16 residues. The germline gives CDR1 SGHDN, CDR2 FVKESK. CDR3 DNA sequence: TGTGCCAGCAGCCAAGAAGCTAGATACCGCACAGATACGCAGTATTTT. As protein: CASSQEARYRTDTQYF.

This clone has a single count. The chain is built from TRBV11-2 and TRBJ2-3; D gene uncertain. The CDR3 runs 13 residues. V dropped 0 bases and J dropped 2 bases, with 3 bases sitting between them. Germline V gene lookup returns CDR1 SGHAT and CDR2 FQNNGV. CDR3 DNA sequence: TGTGCCAGCAGCTTAGAGCTCACAGATACGCAGTATTTT. This codes for CASSLELTDTQYF.

This chain joins TRBV5-1 and TRBJ2-7; D perhaps matches TRBD2 (5 bases). Germline V gene sequence: CDR1 SGHRS, CDR2 YFSETQ. V dropped 4 bases and J dropped 5 bases, with 13 bases sitting between them. The CDR3 runs to 13 residues. As DNA, the CDR3 is TGCGCCAGCAGCAACGGAGGTGGCAACGAGCAGTACGTC. Its protein is CASSNGGGNEQYV.

This rearrangement joins TRBV5-1 to TRBJ1-1, with a tentative D call TRBD1 (6 bases). This CDR3 region has 17 residues. Per germline, CDR1 SGHRS and CDR2 YFSETQ. Trimming pared 4 bases from V and 0 bases from J, leaving 19 bases between. This CDR3 reads CASSPGGGIGMNTEAFF. CDR3 coding DNA: TGCGCCAGCAGCCCGGGGGGCGGTATCGGAATGAACACTGAAGCTTTCTTT.

The chain combines TRBV6-1 with TRBJ2-1; 9 nucleotides agree with TRBD2. There are 14 residues in the CDR3. Germline lookup yields CDR1 MNHNS and CDR2 SASEGT. The J segment lost 6 bases and the V segment lost 4 bases, leaving 4 bases of the junction unmatched. CDR3 residues: CASSAGLALNEQFF. The CDR3 DNA follows: TGTGCCAGCAGTGCGGGACTAGCCCTCAATGAGCAGTTCTTC.

V and J are TRBV29-1 and TRBJ2-2; TRBD2 is a possible D gene (5 bases). The CDR3 spans 14 residues. Trimming removed 7 bases at V and 3 bases at J, with 15 bases between. Germline V CDR1 and CDR2: SQVTM, ANQGSEA. CDR3 coding DNA: TGCAGCGCCACACGGGGTTGGTACACCGGGGAGCTGTTTTTT. Translation: CSATRGWYTGELFF.

The chain recombines TRBV10-3 with TRBJ2-5; TRBD1 aligns across 7 bases. CDR3 length equals 15 residues. CDR1 and CDR2 from the germline V gene are ENHRY and SYGVKD. Trimming removed 3 bases from V and 5 bases from J; junction bases left unmatched: 9. The CDR3 here is CAISEDKTGTETQYF. The CDR3 nucleotides are TGTGCCATCAGTGAAGATAAGACAGGGACCGAGACCCAGTACTTC.

The table lists this clone with a few counts. The chain recombines TRBV30 with TRBJ1-5, with 10 positions matching TRBD1. CDR3 length equals 15 residues. CDR1 is GTSNPN and CDR2 is SVGIG in the germline V gene (reference sequence). J lost 4 bases, V lost 0 bases, and 3 bases had no gene match. This CDR3 reads CAWSVPGQGNQPQHF. The CDR3 DNA reads TGTGCCTGGAGTGTACCGGGACAGGGGAATCAGCCCCAGCATTTT. Together with reference TRBV30 and TRBJ1-5, the CDR3 gives the full variable domain: SQTIHQWPATLVQPVGSPLSLECTVEGTSNPNLYWYRQAAGRGLQLLFYSVGIGQISSEVPQNLSASRPQDRQFILSSKKLLLSDSGFYLCAWSVPGQGNQPQHFGDGTRLSIL.

The gene calls are TRBV2 and TRBJ1-6; D might be TRBD1 (6 bases). The germline V gene has CDR1 SNHLY and CDR2 FYNNEI. The V gene lost 9 bases and the J gene lost 12 bases, with 15 bases spanning the gap. The CDR3 covers 12 residues. Here the CDR3 DNA reads TGTGCCAGGACCGGGCCCAGGGGACCCCTCCACTTT. This codes for CARTGPRGPLHF.

This sequence joins TRBV6-1 and TRBJ2-6; weak D call: TRBD1 (6 bases). The CDR3 runs to 15 residues. The germline gives CDR1 MNHNS, CDR2 SASEGT. The V end lost 5 bases, the J end lost 4 bases, and 12 bases lay between the germline ends. The chain's CDR3 is CASSKTGTGANVLTF. In DNA form, the CDR3 reads TGTGCCAGCAGTAAAACAGGGACAGGGGCCAACGTCCTGACTTTC.

V is TRBV7-9 and J is TRBJ1-2, with a weak D call TRBD1 (5 bases). Deletions cut 3 bases from V and 0 bases from J, with 8 bases between. Germline V CDR1 and CDR2: SEHNR, FQNEAQ (reference sequence). The CDR3 covers 14 residues. Written as DNA, the CDR3 is TGTGCCAGCAGCTTTCAGGGCCCTAACTATGGCTACACCTTC. Amino acids: CASSFQGPNYGYTF.

The rearrangement links TRBV30 to TRBJ1-5, with TRBD1 as a possible D gene (5 bases). With 2 bases removed from V and 7 bases from J, the gap between germline ends came to 15 bases. CDR3 length: 14 residues. The germline CDR1 and CDR2 sequences are GTSNPN and SVGIG (reference sequence). The CDR3 nucleotides read TGTGCCTGGAGTTTTAGACAGAACTCCCAGCCCCAGCATTTT. This encodes CAWSFRQNSQPQHF.

This chain connects TRBV7-2 to TRBJ2-3; TRBD2 is a possible D gene (6 bases). The CDR3 loop spans 16 amino acids. V dropped 1 base and J dropped 4 bases, with 15 bases sitting between them. Germline CDR1 reads SGHTA; CDR2 reads FQGNSA. CDR3 protein: CASSLGSGAPPDTQYF. For the CDR3, the DNA is TGTGCCAGCAGCTTAGGTTCGGGAGCTCCCCCAGATACGCAGTATTTT.

The chain recombines TRBV21-1 with TRBJ1-1. TRBV21-1 has pseudogene status. The CDR3 totals 17 residues. The CDR3 region has the DNA TGTGCCAGCCTCTTCCCGTGCCTCGGACGGGGGAACACTGAAGCTTTCTTT. Translating it yields CASLFPCLGRGNTEAFF.

V usage is TRBV6-6 and J usage is TRBJ2-1; TRBD1 or TRBD2 may be the D gene (5 bases each). CDR1 and CDR2 from the germline V gene are MNHNY and SVGAGI (reference sequence). This CDR3 is built from 13 residues. V gave up 2 bases and J gave up 6 bases, with 8 bases separating them. The CDR3 protein is CASSYDGANEQFF. The CDR3 DNA follows: TGTGCCAGCAGTTACGACGGGGCCAATGAGCAGTTCTTC.